This entry features one T cell receptor (beta chain) sequence. Between the trimmed V and J ends, which lost 5 bases and 3 bases, there was a span of 8 bases. Germline CDR1 is MDHEN and CDR2 is SYDVKM. This CDR3 has 12 amino acids. Assignment of participants to cohorts was predicated upon participant-reported clinical history. The entry originates in a study of blood T cell repertoires in COVID-19. Study details: The United States, Italy and Spain provided the acute and convalescent COVID-19 samples. Sample material is recorded as cDNA or gDNA derived from T cells, B-cell-depleted T cells, or PBMCs.

In the source study's methods: Nucleated cell counts were estimated from reference gene primer amplification. Method: immunoSEQ multiplex PCR; TCRdb's copy keeps in-frame clones and lacks some. V, J and clone size are taken as reported in that table, and D and trimming were inferred from the DNA itself. The sample contains hundreds of thousands of clones, 75% to 90% of which appear only once. The chain uses TRBV28 and TRBJ2-7; weak D call: TRBD2 (6 bases). The sequencing input was PBMCs or T cells enriched from blood (not recorded which). This receptor was identified in a woman younger than 45 who had recovered from COVID-19. The CDR3 DNA follows: TGTGCCAGCAGTCTGGAGGGCTACGAGCAGTACTTC. Translated, it gives CASSLEGYEQYF.